The 2 T cell receptor beta chains below were found in one sample sequenced in a study of cytomegalovirus exposure and HLA in healthy donors. This PCR relied on a set of 60 Vbeta primers and 13 Jbeta primers. Profiling relied on immunoSEQ multiplex PCR, and the TCRdb table lists in-frame clones only, not all of them. The data hold under 130,000 clones, with 66% observed a single time. The sequenced sample consisted of PBMCs. These receptors originate from a woman aged 45-59 years in good health and CMV-seronegative.

The chain combines TRBV7-2 with TRBJ2-7; no clear D. This CDR3 has 12 amino acids. The V end lost 3 bases, the J end lost 2 bases, and 5 bases lay between the germline ends. The germline V gene encodes CDR1 SGHTA and CDR2 FQGNSA. In DNA form, the CDR3 reads TGTGCCAGCAGCTTTCCAGCCTACGAGCAGTACTTC. Encoded protein: CASSFPAYEQYF.

The J gene is TRBJ1-1, the V gene TRBV30; D is perhaps TRBD1 (6 bases). Germline loops: CDR1 GTSNPN, CDR2 SVGIG (reference sequence). The V and J ends lost 1 base and 1 base respectively, with 7 bases between them. The CDR3 is 13 residues long. The CDR3 reads CAWSGTANTEAFF. DNA for the CDR3: TGTGCCTGGAGTGGGACAGCGAACACTGAAGCTTTCTTT. Complete variable domain (other parts from reference TRBV30 and TRBJ1-1): SQTIHQWPATLVQPVGSPLSLECTVEGTSNPNLYWYRQAAGRGLQLLFYSVGIGQISSEVPQNLSASRPQDRQFILSSKKLLLSDSGFYLCAWSGTANTEAFFGQGTRLTVV.